This record looks at one T cell receptor (beta chain) sequence and its context. The authors extracted RNA and reverse transcribed it into cDNA as the sequencing template. Profiling relied on immunoSEQ multiplex PCR, and the TCRdb table lists in-frame clones only, not all of them. The table includes more than 90,000 clones, under 70% detected once. These data originate in a study of CD8+ T cells in alopecia areata. The V gene end was trimmed by 6 bases and the J gene end by 1 base; junction bases not matched to a gene: 8. This CDR3 region has 15 residues. Germline V CDR1 and CDR2: MNHNS, SASEGT. Described treatment: oral pan-JAK inhibitor, 5-10 mg twice daily.

Sample: CD8+ T cells sorted from blood, taken at week 4, from a patient treated with tofacitinib. The sequence was obtained from a human donor with alopecia areata. The chain carries TRBV6-1 and TRBJ2-7, with 8 bases fitting TRBD1. The CDR3 here is CASSQTQGASYEQYF. CDR3 DNA sequence: TGTGCCAGCAGCCAAACCCAGGGGGCTTCCTACGAGCAGTACTTC.